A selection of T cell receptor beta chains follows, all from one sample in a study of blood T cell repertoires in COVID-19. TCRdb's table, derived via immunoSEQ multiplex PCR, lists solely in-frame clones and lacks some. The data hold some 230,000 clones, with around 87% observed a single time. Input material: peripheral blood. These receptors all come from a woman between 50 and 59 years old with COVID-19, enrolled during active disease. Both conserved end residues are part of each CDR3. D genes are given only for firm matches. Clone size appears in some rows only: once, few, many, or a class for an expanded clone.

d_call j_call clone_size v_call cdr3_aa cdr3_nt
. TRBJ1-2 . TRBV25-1 CASSGTRDSDLPNYGYTF TGTGCCAGCAGTGGGACCCGGGATTCCGACCTTCCTAACTATGGCTACACCTTC
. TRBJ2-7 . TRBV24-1 CATSLAGEQYF TGTGCCACCTCTCTCGCGGGCGAGCAGTACTTC
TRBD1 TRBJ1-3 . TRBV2 CASRRTGGAWGGNTIYF TGTGCCAGCAGGCGGACAGGGGGCGCGTGGGGTGGAAACACCATATATTTT
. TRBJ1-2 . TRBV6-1 CASSEGYFSDYGYTF TGTGCCAGCAGTGAAGGTTACTTTTCGGACTATGGCTACACCTTC
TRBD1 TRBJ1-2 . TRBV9 CASSVRTGIGYTF TGTGCCAGCAGCGTCCGGACAGGTATCGGCTACACCTTC
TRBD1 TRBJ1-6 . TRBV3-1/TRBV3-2 CASSRGGQSSYNSPLHF TGTGCCAGCAGCCGAGGGGGACAGAGCTCCTATAATTCACCCCTCCACTTT
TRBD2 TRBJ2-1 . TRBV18 CASSPFREESYNEQFF TGTGCCAGCTCACCATTCCGGGAGGAGTCCTACAATGAGCAGTTCTTC
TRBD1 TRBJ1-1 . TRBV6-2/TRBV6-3 CASSIRGQGGEAFF TGTGCCAGCAGTATCAGGGGGCAGGGAGGTGAAGCTTTCTTT
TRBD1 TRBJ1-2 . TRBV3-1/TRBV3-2 CASSQARTGGNYGYTF TGTGCCAGCAGCCAGGCGAGGACAGGGGGAAACTATGGCTACACCTTC
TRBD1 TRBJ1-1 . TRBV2 CASSYRGPPFEAFF TGTGCCAGCAGCTACAGGGGACCCCCTTTTGAAGCTTTCTTT
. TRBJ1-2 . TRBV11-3 CASSPLRGAYGYTF TGTGCCAGCAGCCCGCTCAGGGGCGCCTATGGCTACACCTTC
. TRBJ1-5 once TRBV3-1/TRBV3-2 CASSQNSGGNQPQHF TGTGCCAGCAGCCAAAATTCGGGGGGCAATCAGCCCCAGCATTTT
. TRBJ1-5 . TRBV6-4 CASSLKAGRDQPQHF TGTGCCAGCAGCCTCAAAGCGGGTAGGGACCAGCCCCAGCATTTT
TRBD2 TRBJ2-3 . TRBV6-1 CASSEGASGGPPLSTDTQYF TGTGCCAGCAGTGAAGGAGCTAGCGGGGGGCCACCCCTCAGCACAGATACGCAGTATTTT
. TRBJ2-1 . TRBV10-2 CASSESRRAEEQFF TGCGCCAGCAGTGAGAGTCGGCGGGCTGAAGAGCAGTTCTTC
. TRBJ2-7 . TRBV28 CATNPGDSYEQYF TGTGCCACCAACCCCGGGGATTCCTACGAGCAGTACTTC
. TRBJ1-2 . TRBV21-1 CASSKEGVNYGYTF TGTGCCAGCAGCAAAGAAGGAGTAAACTATGGCTACACCTTC
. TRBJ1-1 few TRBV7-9 CASSSQQGNTEAFF TGTGCCAGCAGCTCGCAACAGGGGAACACTGAAGCTTTCTTT
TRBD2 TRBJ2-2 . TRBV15 CATSTQGLGWYRELFF TGTGCCACCAGCACCCAAGGACTAGGGTGGTATCGGGAGCTGTTTTTT
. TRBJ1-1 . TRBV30 CAWRQGSGTEAFF TGTGCCTGGAGACAGGGTTCCGGCACTGAAGCTTTCTTT
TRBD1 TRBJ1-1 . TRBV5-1 CASTFDRGGTEAFF TGCGCCAGCACCTTCGACAGGGGAGGGACTGAAGCTTTCTTT
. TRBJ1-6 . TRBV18 CASSPLSGGNNSPLHF TGTGCCAGCTCACCCCTATCCGGGGGAAATAATTCACCCCTCCACTTT
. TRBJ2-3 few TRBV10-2 CASSLTGYAQDTQYF TGCGCCAGCTCCCTCACGGGTTACGCACAAGATACGCAGTATTTT
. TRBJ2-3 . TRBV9 CASSAWRGGITDTQYF TGTGCCAGCAGCGCCTGGAGGGGGGGGATCACAGATACGCAGTATTTT
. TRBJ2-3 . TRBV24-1 CATSDLGGSTDTQYF TGTGCCACCAGTGATTTGGGGGGCAGCACAGATACGCAGTATTTT
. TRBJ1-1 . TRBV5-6 CASGWGGRMNTEAFF TGTGCCAGCGGGTGGGGAGGCAGAATGAACACTGAAGCTTTCTTT
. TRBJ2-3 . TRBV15 CATSPSTGYTDTQYF TGTGCCACCAGCCCTTCGACAGGCTACACAGATACGCAGTATTTT